Shown below are 27 T cell receptor beta chains from a single sample sequenced in a study of response to subunit inactivated influenza vaccine. TCRdb analysed the RT-PCR reads with MiXCR anew, one entry per CDR3 protein. The top ten hold approximately 11% of the sample, which has about 780,000 distinct CDR3 sequences, around 18% seen once. The input for sequencing was PBMCs from blood, taken 5 days after vaccination. These receptors were obtained from a man over 45 who received an inactivated influenza vaccine.

The chain uses TRBV3-1 and TRBJ2-2; D tentatively fits TRBD1 or TRBD2 (6 bases each). Per the germline V gene, CDR1 is LGHDT and CDR2 is YNNKEL (reference sequence). V was cut by 0 bases and J by 6 bases, with 17 bases left in between. This CDR3 is built from 17 residues. The CDR3 DNA sequence: TGTGCCAGCAGCCAAGAAGGGAGGACAGTGGGGTCCGGGGAGCTGTTTTTT. Translation gives CASSQEGRTVGSGELFF.

This clonotype was observed a few times. The gene calls are TRBV20-1 and TRBJ1-5; D not certain. The ends were cut back, 2 bases at V and 0 bases at J, with 8 bases in the middle. The CDR3 has 14 amino acids. Germline V CDR1 and CDR2: DFQATT, SNEGSKA (reference sequence). CDR3 coding DNA: TGCAGTGCTAGAAGGCGGAATAGCAATCAGCCCCAGCATTTT. Protein: CSARRRNSNQPQHF.

The table lists this clonotype with a few counts. The genes are TRBV18 and TRBJ1-1, with D perhaps matching TRBD1 (6 bases). Looked up from germline, CDR1 is KGHSH and CDR2 is LQKENI. The V and J ends lost 4 bases and 3 bases respectively, with 9 bases between them. This CDR3 spans 13 amino acids. CDR3 sequence reads: CASSRRTDTEAFF. Here the CDR3 DNA reads TGTGCCAGCTCACGACGGACAGACACTGAAGCTTTCTTT.

V is TRBV6-2 or TRBV6-3 and J is TRBJ1-5; possible D gene TRBD1, 6 bases. CDR3 length equals 15 residues. Germline-derived CDR1 and CDR2 are MNHEY and SVGEGT. Trimming removed 6 bases at V and 0 bases at J, with 12 bases between. CDR3 in DNA: TGTGCCAGCAGCCGGACAGCGTATAGCAATCAGCCCCAGCATTTT. Protein sequence: CASSRTAYSNQPQHF.

This chain connects TRBV5-1 to TRBJ1-2; D is undetermined. Germline-derived CDR1 and CDR2 are SGHRS and YFSETQ. This CDR3 contains 12 residues. Trimming pared 7 bases from V and 1 base from J, leaving 8 bases between. In DNA, the CDR3 is TGCGCCAGCGAGGAGGATAACTATGGCTACACCTTC. Protein sequence: CASEEDNYGYTF. The full variable domain, rest sourced from reference TRBV5-1 and TRBJ1-2, is KAGVTQTPRYLIKTRGQQVTLSCSPISGHRSVSWYQQTPGQGLQFLFEYFSETQRNKGNFPGRFSGRQFSNSRSEMNVSTLELGDSALYLCASEEDNYGYTFGSGTRLTVV.

The chain uses TRBV5-6 and TRBJ1-6, with D possibly matching TRBD1 (5 bases). With 4 bases removed from V and 10 bases from J, the gap between germline ends came to 15 bases. The CDR3 runs 14 residues. Germline V gene data show CDR1 as SGHDT and CDR2 as YYEEEE. The CDR3 sequence is CASSPTVNGSPLHF. CDR3 nucleotides: TGTGCCAGCAGCCCGACAGTAAACGGATCACCCCTCCACTTT.

The chain links TRBV12-3 or TRBV12-4 to TRBJ2-1, with 9 bases aligning to TRBD1. V was clipped by 10 bases and J by 3 bases; unmatched bases: 1. There are 12 residues in the CDR3. Here the CDR3 reads CATGQGYNEQFF. CDR3 DNA: TGTGCCACGGGACAGGGCTACAATGAGCAGTTCTTC.

This clonotype was counted only a few times. The chain uses TRBV20-1 and TRBJ2-2; perhaps TRBD2 as D (6 bases). V was trimmed by 0 bases and J by 5 bases, leaving 16 bases between them. CDR3 length: 16 amino acids. Germline CDR1 and CDR2: DFQATT and SNEGSKA (reference sequence). In DNA, the CDR3 is TGCAGTGCTAGAGATCGGTGGAGGGAAGGGACCGGGGAGCTGTTTTTT. As protein: CSARDRWREGTGELFF.

As for this clonotype: Likely a read error: the CDR3 ends without its conserved phenylalanine or tryptophan. The chain couples TRBV7-6 to TRBJ2-7, with 10 bases matching TRBD1. CDR1 SGHVS and CDR2 FNYEAQ come from the germline V gene. This CDR3 has 15 amino acids. Trimming at V came to 2 bases and at J to 7 bases, leaving 8 bases not matched to a gene. This CDR3 reads CASSLTRDRGREQYY. CDR3 DNA sequence: TGTGCCAGCAGCTTAACCCGGGACAGGGGCAGGGAGCAGTACTAC.

There are many counts of this clonotype. J is TRBJ1-2 and V is TRBV27, with TRBD1 matching over 8 bases. Germline V gene lookup returns CDR1 MNHEY and CDR2 SMNVEV (reference sequence). Unmatched junction bases numbered 10, after V lost 6 bases and J lost 4 bases. The CDR3 length is 15 residues. This CDR3 reads CASRPSTGVAYGYTF. CDR3 coding DNA: TGTGCCAGCAGGCCTTCGACAGGGGTGGCCTATGGCTACACCTTC.

J is TRBJ1-1 and V is TRBV5-1, with 9 bases that match TRBD1. Germline CDR1 SGHRS, CDR2 YFSETQ. The CDR3 is 15 amino acids. Germline trimming cut 4 bases from V and 7 bases from J; bases unmatched to any gene: 11. The CDR3 spells CASSVEGTGRSEAFF. The CDR3 nucleotides are TGCGCCAGCAGCGTGGAGGGGACAGGGCGCAGTGAAGCTTTCTTT.

The sample holds many counts of this clonotype. The gene calls are TRBV20-1 and TRBJ1-1; D remains ambiguous. This CDR3 has 13 residues. V shed 3 bases and J shed 0 bases, with 8 bases lying between them. Germline loops: CDR1 DFQATT, CDR2 SNEGSKA (reference sequence). The CDR3 is CSARTAMNTEAFF. The CDR3 nucleotides are TGCAGTGCTAGGACGGCAATGAACACTGAAGCTTTCTTT.

This clonotype came up many times. This chain uses TRBV6-2 or TRBV6-3 with TRBJ2-5, with TRBD1 matching over 7 bases. There are 11 residues in the CDR3. Germline values: CDR1 MNHEY, CDR2 SVGEGT. CDR3 bases: TGTACTACAGGGGCTCGGGAGACCCAGTACTTC. It codes for CTTGARETQYF.

This chain connects TRBV20-1 to TRBJ2-7, with a weak D call TRBD2 (6 bases). Germline lookup yields CDR1 DFQATT and CDR2 SNEGSKA (reference sequence). The ends were cut back, 6 bases at V and 6 bases at J, with 18 bases in the middle. This CDR3 has 13 amino acids. CDR3 loop: CSALPGVALEQYF. Written as DNA, the CDR3 is TGCAGTGCCCTCCCGGGGGTAGCTCTCGAGCAGTACTTC.

The chain combines TRBV7-2 with TRBJ2-7, with 7 nucleotides matching TRBD2. Trimming removed 2 bases from V and 1 base from J; junction bases left unmatched: 2. Germline V CDR1 and CDR2: SGHTA, FQGNSA. The CDR3 has 14 amino acids. The CDR3 DNA reads as TGTGCCAGCAGCTTATTACTAGCGTCCTACGAGCAGTACTTC. This gives the protein CASSLLLASYEQYF.

The V call is TRBV15, the J call TRBJ2-3; TRBD2 matches 7 bases. CDR3 length: 16 amino acids. Germline CDR1 is LNHNV and CDR2 is YYDKDF (reference sequence). Unmatched junction bases numbered 8, after V lost 5 bases and J lost 0 bases. The CDR3 is CATSPRGVLSTDTQYF. CDR3 nucleotide sequence: TGTGCCACCAGCCCCCGGGGGGTTCTTAGCACAGATACGCAGTATTTT.

This clonotype appeared many times. V and J are TRBV20-1 and TRBJ2-7, with 7 bases lining up with TRBD1. Germline V CDR1 and CDR2: DFQATT, SNEGSKA (reference sequence). There are 14 residues in the CDR3. Trimming took 2 bases from V and 3 from J; bases not matched to a gene: 7. The CDR3 is CSARLPSGGYEQYF. The CDR3, as DNA: TGCAGTGCTAGACTTCCATCAGGGGGCTACGAGCAGTACTTC.

This clonotype showed up just a few times. The CDR3 sequence is CASTRFITSEGSEQYF. The CDR3 nucleotides are TGTGCCAGCACGAGATTTATCACTAGCGAGGGTTCCGAGCAGTACTTC. This chain connects TRBV28 to TRBJ2-7; TRBD2 matches at 7 bases. The V and J ends lost 7 bases and 6 bases, in that order; junction bases with no gene match: 18. Germline V gene lookup returns CDR1 MDHEN and CDR2 SYDVKM. The CDR3 spans 16 residues.

The V call is TRBV7-2, the J call TRBJ1-2, with D perhaps TRBD1 (6 bases). The CDR3 runs 14 residues. CDR1 and CDR2 (germline): SGHTA, FQGNSA. The ends were cut back, 5 bases at V and 4 bases at J, with 14 bases in the middle. The CDR3 sequence: CASSARDTLYGYTF. The CDR3 DNA follows: TGTGCCAGCAGCGCCCGGGACACTCTCTATGGCTACACCTTC.

This clonotype has a handful of counts. V and J are TRBV5-1 and TRBJ1-2, with no clear D. CDR1 and CDR2 (germline): SGHRS, YFSETQ. V lost 4 bases to trimming and J lost 6 bases, with 13 bases between them. This CDR3 is built from 13 residues. CDR3: CASSDFYPDGYTF. CDR3 in DNA: TGCGCCAGCAGCGATTTTTATCCGGATGGCTACACCTTC.

This clonotype was detected only a few times. This chain uses TRBV7-8 with TRBJ2-1; D possibly matches TRBD1 or TRBD2 (6 bases each). Germline V CDR1 and CDR2: SGHVS, FQNEAQ. This CDR3 region has 12 residues. The ends were cut back, 4 bases at V and 12 bases at J, with 13 bases in the middle. The CDR3 DNA reads TGTGCCAGCAGCTCAGAGGGGGGAACGCAGTTCTTC. It codes for CASSSEGGTQFF.

The chain joins TRBV27 to TRBJ1-2, with 7 bases aligning to TRBD1. The CDR3 totals 15 residues. V trimming: 4 bases; J trimming: 1 base; junction bases outside the gene matches: 6. In germline, CDR1 is MNHEY, CDR2 SMNVEV (reference sequence). CDR3 sequence: CASSWTGLNNYGYTF. DNA for the CDR3: TGTGCCAGCAGTTGGACAGGATTAAATAACTATGGCTACACCTTC.

With regard to this clonotype: A much larger clone sits a single nucleotide away, making a read error possible. The chain recombines TRBV12-3 or TRBV12-4 with TRBJ2-2; D is uncertain. The CDR3 length is 12 residues. V dropped 5 bases and J dropped 3 bases, with 4 bases sitting between them. CDR3 coding DNA: TGTGCCAGCAGTATAGACACCGGGGAGCTGTTTTTT. Translated, it gives CASSIDTGELFF.

The chain links TRBV18 to TRBJ2-7; D possibly corresponds to TRBD1 (6 bases). CDR3 length: 14 residues. V was cut by 2 bases and J by 4 bases, with 12 bases left in between. CDR1 and CDR2 from the germline V gene are KGHSH and LQKENI. The CDR3 is CASSPTGLVYEQYF. As DNA, the CDR3 is TGTGCCAGCTCACCAACAGGGTTAGTGTACGAGCAGTACTTC.

This clonotype was observed at least ten times. The rearrangement uses TRBV20-1 and TRBJ2-7, with D unclear. Trimming shortened V by 1 base and J by 2 bases, and 9 bases separated the two germline ends. Germline V gene sequence: CDR1 DFQATT, CDR2 SNEGSKA (reference sequence). There are 13 residues in the CDR3. The CDR3 loop is CSARGVLAYEQYF. CDR3 coding DNA: TGCAGTGCTAGAGGTGTCCTTGCCTACGAGCAGTACTTC.

To note about this clonotype: At one boundary the junction diverges from the germline segment, which might be a read error. This chain uses TRBV12-3 or TRBV12-4 with TRBJ2-7; D ambiguous. This CDR3 region has 13 residues. CDR3: CASTLSRAYEQYF. CDR3 coding DNA: TGTGCCAGCACTTTATCCCGAGCCTACGAGCAGTACTTC.

This clonotype turned up a few times. The gene calls are TRBV7-9 and TRBJ2-1, with 9 positions matching TRBD1. V lost 5 bases and J lost 9; bases outside the gene matches: 2. Germline CDR1 and CDR2: SEHNR and FQNEAQ (reference sequence). The CDR3 covers 12 residues. CDR3 DNA sequence: TGTGCCAGCAGCCGGGGACAGGGTGAGCAGTTCTTC. Translating it yields CASSRGQGEQFF.